Reported below is one T cell receptor beta chain. The antigen remains unidentified. This sample was taken from a study of cytomegalovirus exposure and HLA in healthy donors. Whole-study results and caveats: In terms of immune exposure information, only CMV serostatus was available. In a later analysis, TCR association rates varied by HLA locus: DRB1 most, HLA-C fewest.

13 Jbeta primers and 60 Vbeta primers were used for the PCR. Assay used: immunoSEQ multiplex PCR; TCRdb lists only in-frame clones, some missing. The sample includes roughly 120,000 clones, around 68% of them seen just once. The specimen was PBMCs. This clonotype was obtained from a woman aged 40 to 55 in good health and CMV-seropositive.

For the CDR3, the DNA is TGTGCCAGCAGCTTATTGCGGGGGGGAAGCGGCTTTTCGGGGAATGAGCAGTTCTTC. Its translation is CASSLLRGGSGFSGNEQFF. This chain connects TRBV7-3 to TRBJ2-1, with 9 bases lining up with TRBD2. V was pared by 2 bases and J by 7 bases, with 18 bases of the junction left unmatched. Germline CDR1 reads SGHTA; CDR2 reads FQGTGA. The CDR3 runs to 19 residues.